This T cell receptor beta chain was profiled in a study of T-cell memory formation after mild COVID-19 (dated by TCRdb to the early 2020s). Regarding the complete study: TCR sequence clusters from the two donors were largely donor specific. Longitudinal TCRalpha and TCRbeta repertoire sequencing tracked T-cell clones expanding and contracting after mild COVID-19 in two donors. The cohort was made up of two young adult volunteers, one female and one male, who were previously healthy.

There are 16 amino acids in the CDR3, from cysteine to phenylalanine inclusive. CDR3 DNA is the only sequence kept; it has 48 bases, read in frame from the first base. CDR1 SEHNR and CDR2 FQNEAQ were looked up in the germline V gene (reference sequence). The junction shows trimming of 1 base on V and 0 bases on J, plus 9 bases between the germline ends. Here is what the overall study found, with its caveats: The study included only a couple of mild cases, and larger cohorts that include severe cases with pre-infection samples were judged to be necessary. Some responding clones were found in pre-infection memory, which suggests that pre-existing cross-reactive memory T cells took part in the SARS-CoV-2 response. The second-wave clones that peaked on day 37 were not confirmed to be SARS-CoV-2 specific. Contracting CD4+ clones turned up mainly in the CM and EM memory subsets, whereas EMRA was where CD8+ clones were enriched. Balanced CD4/CD8 phenotypes were observed for clones contracting from day 15 to 85, whereas a bias towards CD4+ was observed for a second wave of clones expanding from day 15 to 37.

PBMCs were isolated by Ficoll-Paque density gradient centrifugation. The table lists this clonotype with many counts. Its specific antigen is unknown. Base qualities are missing; no much larger clone stands one base away. The instrument given in TCRdb is Illumina NovaSeq 6000. TCRalpha and TCRbeta cDNA libraries were built by 5'RACE with constant-segment primers, adding sample barcodes and unique molecular identifiers. RNA was extracted from every sample with Trizol reagent. The libraries were amplified in two PCR steps, and the second step added a second sample barcode and Illumina TruSeq adapters. Sequencing of libraries was performed on an Illumina NovaSeq with 2 x 150 bp paired-end reads. For the original study's pipeline: The reads were demultiplexed and collapsed into UMI-guided consensus sequences using migec v1.2.7. With mixcr v2.1.11, UMI consensuses were aligned to TRA and TRB V and J templates and assembled into clonotypes. Expanded or contracted clonotypes were those called significant by both edgeR and NoisET, with noise models trained on biological replicates. For edgeR calls, a false discovery rate-adjusted p below 0.01 and a log2 fold-change threshold of 1 were applied. PCA with hierarchical clustering of max-normalized trajectories of the 1000 most abundant clonotypes was used as exploratory dynamics analysis. Separately sequenced CD4+ and CD8+ repertoires were used to assign a CD4 or CD8 phenotype to each responding clone. TCRdb reprocessing: public reads trimmed at Q25 with fastp, clones called with MiXCR, in-frame beta chains kept. Each CDR3 protein appears once, grouped with its most common genes and DNA. What appears here as the V and J calls and clone size reflects TCRdb's work, not the paper's. Counted in this sample were roughly 600,000 distinct CDR3 sequences; roughly 18% of them appeared once. Of the sample, 12% falls within the top ten clones.

What was sequenced was PBMCs or a T cell subset sorted from them (not recorded which). This receptor was obtained from an adult woman who had mild COVID-19 (a few samples of this study predate the infection). The sample titles of this study are shuffled in the database, so cell type and time point are left out; the donor was told from shared clones. This chain joins TRBV7-9 to TRBJ2-2; the D segment cannot be called with confidence. The CDR3 protein sequence reads: CASSLVGRTNTGELFF. The DNA is as follows: TGTGCCAGCAGCTTAGTTGGACGCACGAACACCGGGGAGCTGTTTTTT.